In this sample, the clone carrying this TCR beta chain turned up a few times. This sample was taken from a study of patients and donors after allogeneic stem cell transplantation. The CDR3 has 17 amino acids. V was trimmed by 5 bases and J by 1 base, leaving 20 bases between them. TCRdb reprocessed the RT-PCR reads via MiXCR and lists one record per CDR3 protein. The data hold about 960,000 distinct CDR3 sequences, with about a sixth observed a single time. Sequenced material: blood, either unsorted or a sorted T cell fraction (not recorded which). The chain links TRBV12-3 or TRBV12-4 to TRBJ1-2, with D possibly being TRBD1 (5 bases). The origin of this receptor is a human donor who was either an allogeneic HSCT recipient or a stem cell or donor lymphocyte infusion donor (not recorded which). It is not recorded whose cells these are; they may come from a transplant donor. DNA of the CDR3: TGTGCCAGCAGTCCCCACTTAATACAGGAGTTTAACTATGGCTACACCTTC. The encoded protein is CASSPHLIQEFNYGYTF.